This TCR beta chain was observed in a study of stem cell transplantation in POMP-related autoinflammatory disease. General study results and limits: Across all analyzed T-cell subsets, patients with PRAID tended toward reduced diversity and increased clonality.

Only a few counts were recorded for this clone. No antigen is known for it. Looked up from germline, CDR1 is DFQATT and CDR2 is SNEGSKA (reference sequence). The CDR3 length is 11 residues. Deletions cut 3 bases from V and 8 bases from J, with 8 bases between. Generated by immunoSEQ multiplex PCR, the TCRdb table keeps only in-frame clones and is missing some. The sample carries some 4,900 clones, under 95% recorded once. This clonotype was sampled from a human patient with POMP-related autoinflammation and immune dysregulation (PRAID). Some of the T cells may derive from the graft donor. The rearrangement uses TRBV20-1 and TRBJ2-1; weak D call: TRBD1 (5 bases). The specimen comprised CD8+ T cells from PBMCs, sampled after stem cell transplantation. CDR3 sequence: CSASRADEQFF. In DNA, the CDR3 is TGCAGTGCTAGCAGGGCGGATGAGCAGTTCTTC.